The clone carrying this T cell receptor beta chain was found a few times. TCRdb processed the 5' RACE reads anew with MiXCR; each CDR3 protein has one entry. The sample has hundreds of thousands of distinct CDR3 sequences, more than 15% seen once. The CDR3 is 16 amino acids. V was cut by 0 bases and J by 8 bases, with 18 bases left in between. CDR1 is SNHLY and CDR2 is FYNNEI in the germline V gene. The sample belongs to a study of T-cell memory formation after mild COVID-19. The sample consisted of PBMCs or a T cell subset sorted from them (not recorded which). This TCR came from a man aged 18 to 35 who had mild COVID-19 (a few samples of this study predate the infection). Cell type and time point are not known. This chain uses TRBV2 with TRBJ2-3; TRBD1 might be the D (6 bases). CDR3 DNA: TGTGCCAGCAGTGAAGCGAGGGCGGACAGCCGGGGTACGCAGTATTTT. Translating it yields CASSEARADSRGTQYF.